This T cell receptor beta chain appears in the sequencing data of a study of T cells in Graves' hyperthyroidism and ophthalmopathy (dated by TCRdb to the late 2010s). In terms of the full investigation: Peripheral blood samples were taken at the time of initial diagnosis, prior to any treatment. Once sampling was done, hyperthyroidism patients were given methimazole at a starting dose of 30 mg daily, whereas ophthalmopathy patients were given high-dose intravenous methylprednisolone. The approximately 100 discovery patients were divided at random into training and test sets in a 7:3 ratio. The paper reports TCR Vbeta CDR3 sequencing of over 120 peripheral blood samples: 40 or so ophthalmopathy, under 80 hyperthyroidism and around 17 progressor patients. Whether ophthalmopathy could be predicted prospectively was tested in an independent validation cohort made up of about 18 hyperthyroidism patients plus 17 patients who later progressed to ophthalmopathy. The study also compared thyroid tissue and blood T-cell repertoires from a handful of Graves' hyperthyroidism patients. A discovery cohort of about 100 patients, about 43 with Graves' ophthalmopathy and 57 with stable Graves' hyperthyroidism, was used to find distinguishing TCR V-J signatures.

Amplification of TCR beta CDR3 regions was carried out from RNA transcripts. A first-round RT-PCR of the TCR CDR3 used the HTBI primer set with the Qiagen OneStep RT-PCR kit. A second multiplex PCR round built the libraries, followed by size selection and purification. Libraries were sequenced paired-end with 100 bp reads on an Illumina HiSeq2000. Per the source publication's procedure: SOAPnuke was used to process the raw data, with reads discarded if the reads contained adapters or uncalled bases, had a mean Phred below 15, or lacked an exact constant-primer or identifier match. COPE v1.2.5 was used to merge the high-quality paired reads, and each unique nucleotide sequence was defined as a clonotype. MiTCR v1.1 was used to align the clonotypes against IMGT TRBV, TRBD and TRBJ reference segments. The analysis was restricted to V-J combinations with a frequency above 0.0001, which together covered over 99% of the repertoires. The TCS score was defined as the ratio of F50 (clonal expansion) to E x V (chaos), calculated using BLOSUM62-based TCRdist between CDR3 peptides within each V-J. Welch's t-statistics and random forest reduced 500 to 650 V-J features to roughly 13, which were used in a naive Bayes classifier (R e1071). The public reads were quality trimmed at Q25 with fastp and then assembled into clones with MiXCR by TCRdb, keeping productive beta chains. Every distinct CDR3 protein forms one entry, paired with its most common genes and DNA. These V and J calls rely on TCRdb rather than the paper's analysis. The sample profile shows about 350,000 distinct CDR3 sequences; 15% to 20% of them were found once. The top ten hold roughly a third of the sample.

Here is what the overall study found, with its caveats: Most expanded thyroid clonotypes (frequency above 0.001) were also detected in blood, suggesting blood repertoires may reflect thyroid immune responses. In validation, the model predicted progression to ophthalmopathy a median of roughly 6.1 months before onset, with roughly 70% sensitivity and about 75% specificity. Sample size was not statistically predetermined, and investigators were not blinded to group allocation. In cross-validation, a model built on a 13 V-J signature told ophthalmopathy apart from stable hyperthyroidism with about 90% sensitivity and roughly 81% specificity, and in testing the same model reached 80%/75%.

Hyperthyroidism patients were aged 18 to 65 years and newly diagnosed, with disease duration of less than 2 months. Any patient with an uncontrolled infection, another autoimmune disease, pregnancy or lactation was excluded. Diagnoses were established on the basis of clinical symptoms, serum thyroxine and TRAb, thyroid ultrasound, and orbital computed tomography. Blood from progressor patients was collected at the time of first diagnosis with hyperthyroidism, before any ophthalmopathy symptoms had appeared. PBMCs were isolated from about 9 ml of fresh peripheral blood by Ficoll-Paque density gradient centrifugation. Progressor patients were defined as those initially diagnosed with Graves' hyperthyroidism in whom ophthalmopathy developed during follow-up. Total RNA was extracted with Trizol reagent, and quality was checked on an Agilent 2100 Bioanalyzer. The germline V gene specifies SGHAT as CDR1 and FQNNGV as CDR2. Ends trimmed: V by 3 bases, J by 11 bases; bases unmatched to a gene: 4. From the cysteine through the phenylalanine, the CDR3 covers 12 amino acids. Only the CDR3 DNA stays, 36 bases, in frame from base 1.

This clonotype was seen many times. Its cognate antigen has yet to be identified. The input lacks base qualities; no much larger clone sits a single base away. This clonotype originated in a woman aged 25-40 years with Graves' hyperthyroidism that later progressed to Graves' ophthalmopathy. The chain joins TRBV11-2 to TRBJ2-1, and TRBD1 matches 7 of the central bases. Sequenced material: blood. The CDR3 reads as follows: CASSFPGQKQFF. DNA sequence: TGTGCCAGCAGCTTTCCGGGACAGAAGCAGTTCTTC.